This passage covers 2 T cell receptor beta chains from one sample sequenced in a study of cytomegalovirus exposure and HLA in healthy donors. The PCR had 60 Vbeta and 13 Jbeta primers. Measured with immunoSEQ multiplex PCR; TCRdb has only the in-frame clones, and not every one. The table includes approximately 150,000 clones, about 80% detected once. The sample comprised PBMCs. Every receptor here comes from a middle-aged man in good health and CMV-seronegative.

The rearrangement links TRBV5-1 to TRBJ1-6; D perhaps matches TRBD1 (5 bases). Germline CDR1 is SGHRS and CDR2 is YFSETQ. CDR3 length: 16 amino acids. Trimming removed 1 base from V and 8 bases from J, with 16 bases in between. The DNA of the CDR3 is TGCGCCAGCAGCTTGACCGGGGGGGTGCTGGATTCACCCCTCCACTTT. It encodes CASSLTGGVLDSPLHF.

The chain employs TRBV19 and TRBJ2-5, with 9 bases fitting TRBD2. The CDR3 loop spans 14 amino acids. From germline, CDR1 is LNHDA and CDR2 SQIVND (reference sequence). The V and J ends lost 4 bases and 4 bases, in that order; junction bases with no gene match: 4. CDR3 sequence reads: CASSRILAGETQYF. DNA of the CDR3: TGTGCCAGTAGTAGAATACTAGCGGGAGAGACCCAGTACTTC.